This T cell receptor (beta chain) is from a study of blood T cells in healthy people across ages. Study-wide findings and caveats: Aged donors had fewer naive CD4+ cells and lower diversity than long-lived donors. Per million T cells, TCR beta diversity dropped roughly linearly as age increased.

The second PCR ran about 6 to 12 cycles with a sample-barcoded 5' primer and J-beta primers. MiXCR, applied by TCRdb to the 5' RACE reads, yields one record per CDR3 protein. The data hold around 1.5 million distinct CDR3 sequences, with approximately 40% observed a single time. Remarks on this clonotype: What it binds is not known.

With V trimmed by 3 bases and J by 4 bases, 3 bases remained unmatched. The CDR3 runs to 14 residues. Looked up from germline, CDR1 is ENHRY and CDR2 is SYGVKD. They isolated at least 6.5 million PBMCs from each sample. V gene TRBV10-3 combines with J gene TRBJ1-3; 7 nucleotides match TRBD1. The specimen was blood. The TCR originated in a woman between 18 and 29 years old in good health. The CDR3 sequence is CAISEQGLGNTIYF. The DNA of the CDR3 is TGTGCCATCAGTGAACAGGGGCTAGGAAACACCATATATTTT.